This T cell receptor beta chain was sequenced for a study of control samples from healthy donors and cancer patients. This clone was seen just once. Trimming took 4 bases from V and 3 from J; bases not matched to a gene: 13. Germline loops: CDR1 SGHVS, CDR2 FNYEAQ. The CDR3 totals 18 residues. Clones were read by immunoSEQ multiplex PCR, and TCRdb kept only the in-frame ones, dropping some. In the table there are approximately 63,000 clones, roughly 85% of which are singletons. The clonotype comes from a man aged 35-49 years in good health. The V call is TRBV7-6, the J call TRBJ2-3; 10 bases fit TRBD2. Sequencing used blood. The CDR3 here is CASSSLGSSGSITDTQYF. In DNA form, the CDR3 reads TGTGCCAGCAGCTCGCTAGGGTCTAGCGGGAGTATAACAGATACGCAGTATTTT.